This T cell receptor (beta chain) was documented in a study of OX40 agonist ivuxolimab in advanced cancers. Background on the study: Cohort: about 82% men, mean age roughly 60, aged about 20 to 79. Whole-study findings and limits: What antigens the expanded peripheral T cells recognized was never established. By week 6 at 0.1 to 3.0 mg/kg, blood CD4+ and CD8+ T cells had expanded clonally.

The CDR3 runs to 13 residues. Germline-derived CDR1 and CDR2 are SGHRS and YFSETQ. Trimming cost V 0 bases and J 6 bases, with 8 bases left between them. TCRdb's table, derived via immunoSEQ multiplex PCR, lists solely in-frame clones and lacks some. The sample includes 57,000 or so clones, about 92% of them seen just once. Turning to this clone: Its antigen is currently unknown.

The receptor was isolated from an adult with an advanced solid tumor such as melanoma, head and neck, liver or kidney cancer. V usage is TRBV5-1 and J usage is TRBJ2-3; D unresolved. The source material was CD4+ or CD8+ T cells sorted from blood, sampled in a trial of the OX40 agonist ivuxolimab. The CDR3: CASSLGESDTQYF. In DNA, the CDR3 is TGCGCCAGCAGCTTGGGTGAAAGCGATACGCAGTATTTT.